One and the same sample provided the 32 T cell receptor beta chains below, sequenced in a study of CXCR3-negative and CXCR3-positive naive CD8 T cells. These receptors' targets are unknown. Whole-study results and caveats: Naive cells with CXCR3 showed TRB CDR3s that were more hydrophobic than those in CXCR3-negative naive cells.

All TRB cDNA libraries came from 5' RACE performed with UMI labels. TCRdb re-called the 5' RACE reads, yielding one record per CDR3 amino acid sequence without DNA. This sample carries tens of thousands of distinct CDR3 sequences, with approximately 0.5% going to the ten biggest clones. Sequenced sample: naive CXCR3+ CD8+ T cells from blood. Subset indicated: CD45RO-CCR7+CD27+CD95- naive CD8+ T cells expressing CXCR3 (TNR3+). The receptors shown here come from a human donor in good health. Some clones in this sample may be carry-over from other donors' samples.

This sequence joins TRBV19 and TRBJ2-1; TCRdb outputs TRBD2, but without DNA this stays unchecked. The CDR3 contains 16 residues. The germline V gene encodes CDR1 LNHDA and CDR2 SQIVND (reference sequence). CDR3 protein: CASSIEDGSGRNEQFF.

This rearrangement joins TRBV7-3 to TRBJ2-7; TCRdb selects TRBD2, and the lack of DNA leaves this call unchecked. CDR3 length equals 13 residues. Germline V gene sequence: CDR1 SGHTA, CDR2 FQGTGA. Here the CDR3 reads CASSLTGGFEQYF. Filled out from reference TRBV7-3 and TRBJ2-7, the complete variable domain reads GAGVSQTPSNKVTEKGKYVELRCDPISGHTALYWYRQSLGQGPEFLIYFQGTGAADDSGLPNDRFFAVRPEGSVSTLKIQRTERGDSAVYLCASSLTGGFEQYFGPGTRLTVT.

The CDR3 sequence: CATSRGQNNEQFF. The chain recombines TRBV15 with TRBJ2-1; as DNA is missing, the TRBD1 call by TCRdb cannot be tested. Germline V gene sequence: CDR1 LNHNV, CDR2 YYDKDF (reference sequence). This CDR3 comprises 13 residues.

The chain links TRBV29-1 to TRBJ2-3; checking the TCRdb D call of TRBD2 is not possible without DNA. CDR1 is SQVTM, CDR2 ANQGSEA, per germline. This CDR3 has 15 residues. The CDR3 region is CSVEGLEAVGDTQYF.

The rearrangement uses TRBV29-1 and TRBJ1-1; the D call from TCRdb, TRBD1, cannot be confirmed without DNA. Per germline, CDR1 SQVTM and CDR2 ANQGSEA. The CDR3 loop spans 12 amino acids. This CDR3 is CSVPGGDTEAFF. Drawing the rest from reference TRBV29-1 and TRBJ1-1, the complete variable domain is SAVISQKPSRDICQRGTSLTIQCQVDSQVTMMFWYRQQPGQSLTLIATANQGSEATYESGFVIDKFPISRPNLTFSTLTVSNMSPEDSSIYLCSVPGGDTEAFFGQGTRLTVV.

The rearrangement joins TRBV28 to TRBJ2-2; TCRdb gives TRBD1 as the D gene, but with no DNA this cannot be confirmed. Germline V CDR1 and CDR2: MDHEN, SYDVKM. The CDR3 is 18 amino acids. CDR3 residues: CASSLFDHPDRVGGELFF.

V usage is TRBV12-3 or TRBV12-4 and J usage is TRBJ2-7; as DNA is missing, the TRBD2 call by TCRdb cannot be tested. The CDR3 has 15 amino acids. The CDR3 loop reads CASGGRGGPSYEQYF.

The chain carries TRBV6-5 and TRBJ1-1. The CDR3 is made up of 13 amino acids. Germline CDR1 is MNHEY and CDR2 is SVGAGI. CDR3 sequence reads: CASRWTETTEAFF.

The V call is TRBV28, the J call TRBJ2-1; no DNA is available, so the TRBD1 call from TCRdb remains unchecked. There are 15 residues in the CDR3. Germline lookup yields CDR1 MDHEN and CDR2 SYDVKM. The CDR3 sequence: CASSLEGTPYNEQFF.

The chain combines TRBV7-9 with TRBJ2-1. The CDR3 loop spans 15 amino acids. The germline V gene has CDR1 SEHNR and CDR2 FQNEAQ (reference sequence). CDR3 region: CASSLRVGSYNEQFF. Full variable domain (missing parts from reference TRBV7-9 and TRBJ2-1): DTGVSQNPRHKITKRGQNVTFRCDPISEHNRLYWYRQTLGQGPEFLTYFQNEAQLEKSRLLSDRFSAERPKGSFSTLEIQRTEQGDSAMYLCASSLRVGSYNEQFFGPGTRLTVL.

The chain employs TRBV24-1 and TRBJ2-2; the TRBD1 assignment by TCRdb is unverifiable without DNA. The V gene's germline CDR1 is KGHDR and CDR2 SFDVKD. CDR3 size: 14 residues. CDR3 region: CATSRQGATGELFF.

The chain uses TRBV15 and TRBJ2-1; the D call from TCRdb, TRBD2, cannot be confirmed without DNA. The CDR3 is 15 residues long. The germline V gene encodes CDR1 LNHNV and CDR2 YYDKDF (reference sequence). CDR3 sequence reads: CATSSSTSGYNEQFF. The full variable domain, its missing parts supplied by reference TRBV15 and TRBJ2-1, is DAMVIQNPRYQVTQFGKPVTLSCSQTLNHNVMYWYQQKSSQAPKLLFHYYDKDFNNEADTPDNFQSRRPNTSFCFLDIRSPGLGDTAMYLCATSSSTSGYNEQFFGPGTRLTVL.

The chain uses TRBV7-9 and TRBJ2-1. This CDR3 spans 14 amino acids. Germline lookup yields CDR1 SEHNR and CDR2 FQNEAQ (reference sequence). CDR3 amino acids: CASSFISSYNEQFF.

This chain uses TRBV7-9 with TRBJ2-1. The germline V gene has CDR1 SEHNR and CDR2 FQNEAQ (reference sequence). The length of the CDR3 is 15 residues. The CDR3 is CASSPQGRSYNEQFF. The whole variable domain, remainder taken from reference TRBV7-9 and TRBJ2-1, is DTGVSQNPRHKITKRGQNVTFRCDPISEHNRLYWYRQTLGQGPEFLTYFQNEAQLEKSRLLSDRFSAERPKGSFSTLEIQRTEQGDSAMYLCASSPQGRSYNEQFFGPGTRLTVL.

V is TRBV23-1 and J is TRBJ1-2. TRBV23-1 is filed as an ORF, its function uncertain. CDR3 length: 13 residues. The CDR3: CASSLRLSYGYTF.

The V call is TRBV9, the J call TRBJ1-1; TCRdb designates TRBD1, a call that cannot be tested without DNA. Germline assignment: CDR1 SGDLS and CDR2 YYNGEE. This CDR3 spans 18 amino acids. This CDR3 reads CASSVVPAPRAVNTEAFF.

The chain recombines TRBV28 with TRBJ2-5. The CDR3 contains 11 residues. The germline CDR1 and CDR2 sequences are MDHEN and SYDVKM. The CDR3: CASSLIGTQYF.

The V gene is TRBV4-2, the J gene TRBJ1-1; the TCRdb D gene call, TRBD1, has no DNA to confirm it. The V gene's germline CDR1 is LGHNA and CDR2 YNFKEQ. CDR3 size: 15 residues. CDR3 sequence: CASSQDGAEDTEAFF.

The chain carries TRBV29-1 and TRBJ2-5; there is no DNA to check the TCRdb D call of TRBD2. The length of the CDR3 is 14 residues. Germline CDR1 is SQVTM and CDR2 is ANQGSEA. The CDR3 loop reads CSAVLAGVEETQYF.

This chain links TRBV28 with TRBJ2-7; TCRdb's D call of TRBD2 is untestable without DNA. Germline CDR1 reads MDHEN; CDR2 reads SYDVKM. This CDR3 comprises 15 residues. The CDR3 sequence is CASSPLRTVSYEQYF.

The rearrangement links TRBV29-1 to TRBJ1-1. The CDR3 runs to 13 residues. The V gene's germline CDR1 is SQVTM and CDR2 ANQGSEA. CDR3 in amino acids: CSVDGGWVTEAFF.

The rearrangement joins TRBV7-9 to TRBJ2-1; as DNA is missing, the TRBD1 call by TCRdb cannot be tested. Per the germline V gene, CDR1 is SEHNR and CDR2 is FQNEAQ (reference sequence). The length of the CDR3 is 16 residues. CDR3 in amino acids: CASSPKSRGGRNEQFF. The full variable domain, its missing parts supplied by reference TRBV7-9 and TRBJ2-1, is DTGVSQNPRHKITKRGQNVTFRCDPISEHNRLYWYRQTLGQGPEFLTYFQNEAQLEKSRLLSDRFSAERPKGSFSTLEIQRTEQGDSAMYLCASSPKSRGGRNEQFFGPGTRLTVL.

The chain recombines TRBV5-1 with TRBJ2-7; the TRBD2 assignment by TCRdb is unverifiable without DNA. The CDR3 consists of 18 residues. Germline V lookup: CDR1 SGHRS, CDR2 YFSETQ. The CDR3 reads CASSSHEPTSADSYEQYF.

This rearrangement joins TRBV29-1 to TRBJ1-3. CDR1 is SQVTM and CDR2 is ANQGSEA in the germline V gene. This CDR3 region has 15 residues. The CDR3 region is CSVEDSSHSGNTIYF.

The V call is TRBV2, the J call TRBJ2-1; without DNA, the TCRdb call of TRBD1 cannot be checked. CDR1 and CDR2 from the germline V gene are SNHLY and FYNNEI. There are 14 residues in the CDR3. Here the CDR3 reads CASSEGWGEGEQFF. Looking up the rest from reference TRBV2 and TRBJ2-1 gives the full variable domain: EPEVTQTPSHQVTQMGQEVILRCVPISNHLYFYWYRQILGQKVEFLVSFYNNEISEKSEIFDDQFSVERPDGSNFTLKIRSTKLEDSAMYFCASSEGWGEGEQFFGPGTRLTVL.

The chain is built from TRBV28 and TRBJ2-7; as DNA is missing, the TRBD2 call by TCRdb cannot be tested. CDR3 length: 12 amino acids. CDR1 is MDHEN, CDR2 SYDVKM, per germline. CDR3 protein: CASSAGPQQEYF.

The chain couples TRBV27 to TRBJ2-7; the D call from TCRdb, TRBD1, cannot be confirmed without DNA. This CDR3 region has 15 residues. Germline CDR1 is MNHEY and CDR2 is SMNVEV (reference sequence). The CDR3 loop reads CASGPTGARFYEQYF.

Here the CDR3 reads CSVFSGSGTGELFF. The chain combines TRBV29-1 with TRBJ2-2; the D call of TRBD1 rests on TCRdb alone, since no DNA is present to check it. This CDR3 has 14 amino acids. The germline V gene encodes CDR1 SQVTM and CDR2 ANQGSEA.

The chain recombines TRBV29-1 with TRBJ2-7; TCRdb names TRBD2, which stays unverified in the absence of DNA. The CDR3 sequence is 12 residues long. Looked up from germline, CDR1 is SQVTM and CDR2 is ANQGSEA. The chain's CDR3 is CSVALAAYEQYF.

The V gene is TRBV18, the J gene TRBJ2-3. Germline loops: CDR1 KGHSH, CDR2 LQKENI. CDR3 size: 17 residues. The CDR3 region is CASSPRGSGPSTDTQYF.

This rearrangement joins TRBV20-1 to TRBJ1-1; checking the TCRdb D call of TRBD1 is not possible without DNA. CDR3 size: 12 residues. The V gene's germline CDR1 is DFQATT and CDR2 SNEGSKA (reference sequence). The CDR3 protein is CSAVSTPFWAFF.

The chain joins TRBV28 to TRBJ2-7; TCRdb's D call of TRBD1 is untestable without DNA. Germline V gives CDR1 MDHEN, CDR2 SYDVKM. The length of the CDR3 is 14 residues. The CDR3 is CASTWGLGAYEQYF.